The text below deals with one T cell receptor beta chain. Its cognate antigen is unknown. Additional DNA sequences in this sample encode the identical CDR3. This sample is part of a study of OX40 agonist ivuxolimab in advanced cancers. About the study: Having had anti-PD-1, anti-PD-L1 or anti-CTLA-4 therapy before was allowed, and roughly 40% had some.

Clones were sequenced by immunoSEQ multiplex PCR, and TCRdb holds only the in-frame ones, with some missing. Here the sample spans tens of thousands of clones, approximately 86% being singletons. The study sampled blood at baseline, cycle 4 day 1, and cycle 7 day 1. With 4 bases clipped from V and 0 bases from J, the junction kept 4 bases outside the gene matches. The germline CDR1 and CDR2 sequences are SGHRS and YFSETQ. The CDR3 is made up of 15 amino acids. Findings of the study overall: Expanded peripheral T cells had an undetermined antigen specificity. At 0.1 to 3.0 mg/kg and by week 6, CD4+ and CD8+ T cells in the blood had expanded clonally.

The sample in question was CD4+ or CD8+ T cells sorted from blood, obtained in a trial of the OX40 agonist ivuxolimab. The source is an adult with an advanced solid tumor such as melanoma, head and neck, liver or kidney cancer. V and J are TRBV5-1 and TRBJ2-3; TRBD1 agrees at 8 bases. DNA of the CDR3: TGCGCCAGCAGCACTAGACAGGGGAGCACAGATACGCAGTATTTT. This gives the protein CASSTRQGSTDTQYF.